This T cell receptor beta chain was found in a study of cytomegalovirus exposure and HLA in healthy donors. Study information: Among roughly 180 million T cells, an earlier analysis found approximately 110 million unique TCR beta sequences.

Losses at the gene ends were 1 base for V and 6 bases for J; bases not matched to a gene: 5. CDR1 and CDR2 from the germline V gene are SNHLY and FYNNEI. The CDR3 is made up of 14 amino acids. Researchers ran the PCR with 60 Vbeta and 13 Jbeta primers. Sequencing was performed with immunoSEQ multiplex PCR; in TCRdb, only in-frame clones are kept and a portion is missing. The data contain more than 130,000 clones, about three quarters of them singletons. This clone was seen a few times. This chain connects TRBV2 to TRBJ1-2; TRBD1 matches 7 bases. This sequence was found in a human donor in good health. Material for sequencing was PBMCs. The CDR3, as DNA: TGTGCCAGCAGTGAAGTCGACAGGGAGGATGGCTACACCTTC. Its translation: CASSEVDREDGYTF.